This record concerns one T cell receptor beta chain sequence. Profiled with immunoSEQ multiplex PCR; TCRdb holds only in-frame clones, not every one. Of tens of thousands of clones listed, roughly 80% are singletons. Trimming removed 4 bases from V and 1 base from J, with 6 bases in between. This CDR3 comprises 13 residues. Germline CDR1 reads LNHDA; CDR2 reads SQIVND (reference sequence). This sample was taken from a study of cytotoxic CD8 clonotypes in ibrutinib-treated CLL. At the level of the study: After median roughly 70 months, approximately 14 stayed in remission, some 12 progressed; responses some 25 partial, 2 complete.

The sequenced sample was PBMCs, obtained after 24 months of ibrutinib treatment. V gene TRBV19 combines with J gene TRBJ2-3, with D possibly being TRBD1 (5 bases). The source is a human donor with chronic lymphocytic leukemia. For the CDR3, the DNA is TGTGCCAGTAGTACAGGGCGCACAGATACGCAGTATTTT. Protein product: CASSTGRTDTQYF. The full variable domain, rest sourced from reference TRBV19 and TRBJ2-3, is DGGITQSPKYLFRKEGQNVTLSCEQNLNHDAMYWYRQDPGQGLRLIYYSQIVNDFQKGDIAEGYSVSREKKESFPLTVTSAQKNPTAFYLCASSTGRTDTQYFGPGTRLTVL.